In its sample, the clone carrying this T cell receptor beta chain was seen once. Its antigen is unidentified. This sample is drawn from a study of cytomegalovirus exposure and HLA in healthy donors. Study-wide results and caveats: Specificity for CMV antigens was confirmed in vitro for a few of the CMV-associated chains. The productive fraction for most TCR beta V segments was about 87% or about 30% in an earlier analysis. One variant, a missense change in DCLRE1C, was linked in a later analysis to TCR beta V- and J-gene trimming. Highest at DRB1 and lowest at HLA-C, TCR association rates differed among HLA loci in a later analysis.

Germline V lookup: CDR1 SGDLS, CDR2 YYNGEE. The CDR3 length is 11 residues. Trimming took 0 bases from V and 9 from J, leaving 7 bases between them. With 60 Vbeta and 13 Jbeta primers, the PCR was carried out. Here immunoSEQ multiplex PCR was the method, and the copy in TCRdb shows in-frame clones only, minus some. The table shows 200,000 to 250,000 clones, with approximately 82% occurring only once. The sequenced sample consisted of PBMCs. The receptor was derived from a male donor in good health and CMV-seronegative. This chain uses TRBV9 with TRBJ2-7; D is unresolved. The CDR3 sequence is CASSVDCLQYF. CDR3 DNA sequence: TGTGCCAGCAGCGTAGACTGCCTGCAGTACTTC.